This TCR beta chain was captured by sequencing in a study of cytomegalovirus exposure and HLA in healthy donors. Study-wide points: Among TCR sequences, most were rare, though some public TCRs appeared in many donors. Specificity of three CMV-associated chains for CMV antigens was verified in vitro. There were 150 to 200 TCR beta chains listed as cytomegalovirus-associated.

The donors were members of the approximately 120-subject validation cohort (separate from the roughly 660-subject first cohort). V was pared by 7 bases and J by 7 bases, with 20 bases between. Looked up from germline, CDR1 is MDHEN and CDR2 is SYDVKM. The CDR3 length is 14 residues. To note about this clone: Its antigen remains unknown.

Assay: immunoSEQ multiplex PCR; the TCRdb copy retains only in-frame clones and omits some. The data hold fewer than 90,000 clones, with 94% observed a single time. The clonotype was recovered from a woman under 30 in good health and CMV-seronegative. Sequencing used PBMCs. The V call is TRBV28, the J call TRBJ2-7, with D tentatively TRBD2 (6 bases). In DNA form, the CDR3 reads TGTGCCAGCACCCCGGGAGTCCATGTCGTGGAGCAGTACTTC. This sequence encodes CASTPGVHVVEQYF. Full variable domain (outside the CDR3, taken from reference TRBV28 and TRBJ2-7): DVKVTQSSRYLVKRTGEKVFLECVQDMDHENMFWYRQDPGLGLRLIYFSYDVKMKEKGDIPEGYSVSREKKERFSLILESASTNQTSMYLCASTPGVHVVEQYFGPGTRLTVT.